This T cell receptor beta chain was retrieved from a study of response to subunit inactivated influenza vaccine. This clonotype showed up just a few times. V lost 5 bases and J 7 bases, leaving 17 bases between the germline ends. CDR1 is KGHSH and CDR2 is LQKENI in the germline V gene. The CDR3 runs 14 residues. One entry per CDR3 protein, called by TCRdb with MiXCR from the RT-PCR reads. Of roughly 170,000 distinct CDR3 sequences in the sample, 9.2% were seen once. The receptor's source is a man aged 50-59 years who received an inactivated influenza vaccine. The chain recombines TRBV18 with TRBJ1-1, with D tentatively TRBD1 (5 bases). The sample in question was non-naive T cells sorted from PBMCs, obtained on the day of vaccination. In DNA form, the CDR3 reads TGTGCCAGCTCAACGCTCTACCTTGGGGGTGAAGCTTTCTTT. This gives the protein CASSTLYLGGEAFF.